The T cell receptor beta chain described here comes from a study of control samples from healthy donors and cancer patients (dated by TCRdb to 2019 to 2021). The library was made by the immunoSEQ multiplex PCR assay. The source is immuneACCESS, and TCRdb retained only in-frame sequences with V and J called. Part of the clones is not carried over; for the studies checked, unresolved V genes explain less than half of this, and the remainder is unexplained. In all, the sample holds 150,000 or so clones, and just over 85% of those were seen once. The top ten constitute roughly 5.3% of the sample. The CDR3 starts with the cysteine, ends with the phenylalanine, and has 17 residues. Just CDR3 DNA is preserved here, 51 bases in frame from base 1. The germline V gene gives CDR1 as SNHLY and CDR2 as FYNNEI. Trimming costs V 5 bases and J 0 bases, and their ends lie 16 bases apart. Details on this clone: There is no known antigen for this receptor. No base quality values were provided; no much bigger clone lies one nucleotide off.

This TCR came from a woman aged 25 to 39 in good health. The chain is encoded by TRBV2 joined to TRBJ2-2, with the D gene call left open. The sequenced material came from blood. The CDR3 sequence is CASSPLTHSTNTGELFF. The bases are TGTGCCAGCAGTCCTCTGACACATTCTACGAACACCGGGGAGCTGTTTTTT.